This T cell receptor (beta chain) was captured in a study of T cell repertoires in cytomegalovirus infection. Background on the study: Evidence of both CMV infection and a matching HLA type came from public TCR beta signatures.

CDR3 length: 13 amino acids. The germline V gene has CDR1 SGHKS and CDR2 YYEKEE (reference sequence). Trimming took 2 bases from V and 7 from J; bases not matched to a gene: 4. This clonotype showed up just a few times. TCRdb called the reads again in MiXCR, with one record for every CDR3 protein. Of about 600,000 distinct CDR3 sequences in the sample, 20% to 25% were seen once. The rearrangement links TRBV5-5 to TRBJ2-7; TRBD1 matches at 9 bases. Sample: CD8+ T cells from PBMCs. The TCR was taken from a human donor in good health (CMV status not recorded). Some clones in this sample may be carry-over from other donors' samples. CDR3 amino acids: CASSFGQGWEQYV. DNA of the CDR3: TGTGCCAGCAGCTTTGGACAGGGGTGGGAGCAGTACGTC.